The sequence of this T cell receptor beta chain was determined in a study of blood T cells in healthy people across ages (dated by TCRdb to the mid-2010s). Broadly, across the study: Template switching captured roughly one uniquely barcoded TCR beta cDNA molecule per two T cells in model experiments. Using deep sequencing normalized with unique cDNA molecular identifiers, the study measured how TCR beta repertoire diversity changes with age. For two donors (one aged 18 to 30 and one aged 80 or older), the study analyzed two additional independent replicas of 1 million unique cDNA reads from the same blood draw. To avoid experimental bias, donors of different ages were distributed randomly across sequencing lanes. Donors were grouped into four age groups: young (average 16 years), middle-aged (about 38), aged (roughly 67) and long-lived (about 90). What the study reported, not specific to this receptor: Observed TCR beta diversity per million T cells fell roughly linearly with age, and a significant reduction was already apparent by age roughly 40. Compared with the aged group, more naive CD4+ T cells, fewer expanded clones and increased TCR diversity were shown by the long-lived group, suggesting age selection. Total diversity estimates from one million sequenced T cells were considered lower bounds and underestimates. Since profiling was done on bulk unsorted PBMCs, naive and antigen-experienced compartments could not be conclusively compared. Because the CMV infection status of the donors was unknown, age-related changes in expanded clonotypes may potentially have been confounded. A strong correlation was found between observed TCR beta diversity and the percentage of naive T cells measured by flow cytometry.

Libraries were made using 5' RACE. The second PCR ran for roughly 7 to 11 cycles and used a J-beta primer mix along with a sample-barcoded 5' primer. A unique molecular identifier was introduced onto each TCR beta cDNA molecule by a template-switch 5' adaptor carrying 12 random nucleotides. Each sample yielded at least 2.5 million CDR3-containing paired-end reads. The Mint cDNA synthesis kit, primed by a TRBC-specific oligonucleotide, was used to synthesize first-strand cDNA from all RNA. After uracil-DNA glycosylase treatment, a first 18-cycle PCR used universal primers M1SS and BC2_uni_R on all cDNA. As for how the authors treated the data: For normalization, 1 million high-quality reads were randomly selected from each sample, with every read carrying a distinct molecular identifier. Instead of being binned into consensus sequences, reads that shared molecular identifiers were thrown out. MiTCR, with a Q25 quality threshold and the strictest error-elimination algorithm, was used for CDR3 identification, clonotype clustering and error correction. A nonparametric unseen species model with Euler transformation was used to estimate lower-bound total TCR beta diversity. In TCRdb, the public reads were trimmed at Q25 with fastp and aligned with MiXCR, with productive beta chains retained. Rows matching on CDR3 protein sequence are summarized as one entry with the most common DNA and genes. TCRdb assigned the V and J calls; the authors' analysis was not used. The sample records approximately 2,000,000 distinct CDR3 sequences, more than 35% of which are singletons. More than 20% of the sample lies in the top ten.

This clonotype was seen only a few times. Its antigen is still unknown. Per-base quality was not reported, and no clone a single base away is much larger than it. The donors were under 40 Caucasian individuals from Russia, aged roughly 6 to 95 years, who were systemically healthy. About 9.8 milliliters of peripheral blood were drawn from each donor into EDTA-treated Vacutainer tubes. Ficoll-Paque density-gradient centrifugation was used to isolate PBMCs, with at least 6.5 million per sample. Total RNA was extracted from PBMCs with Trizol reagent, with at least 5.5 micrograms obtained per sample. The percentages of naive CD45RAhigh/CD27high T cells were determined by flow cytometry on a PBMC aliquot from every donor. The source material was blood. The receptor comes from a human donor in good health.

The CDR3 reads CASSLVRPSGGGDTQYF. The bases are TGTGCCAGCAGCTTAGTGCGGCCTAGCGGGGGGGGAGATACGCAGTATTTT. Recombination linked TRBV7-2 to TRBJ2-3; TRBD2 lines up with 12 middle nucleotides. Based on the germline V gene, the CDR1 and CDR2 sequences are SGHTA and FQGNSA. Compared with germline, V lacks 1 base and J lacks 5 bases; bases without a gene match: 7. The cysteine opens and the phenylalanine closes a CDR3 of 17 amino acids. Just CDR3 DNA is preserved here, 51 bases in frame from base 1.